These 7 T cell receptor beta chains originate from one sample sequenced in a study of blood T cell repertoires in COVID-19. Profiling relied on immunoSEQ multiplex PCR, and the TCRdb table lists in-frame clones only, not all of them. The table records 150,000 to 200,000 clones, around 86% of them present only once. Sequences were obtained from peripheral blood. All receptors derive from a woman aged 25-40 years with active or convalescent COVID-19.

The CDR3: CASSLFGKAGEGEKLFF. The CDR3 nucleotides are TGTGCCAGCAGCTTATTTGGGAAGGCAGGGGAGGGTGAAAAACTGTTTTTT. This rearrangement joins TRBV7-9 to TRBJ1-4; the D gene is possibly TRBD1 (6 bases). CDR1 and CDR2 from the germline V gene are SEHNR and FQNEAQ (reference sequence). CDR3 length: 17 amino acids. The V gene lost 2 bases and the J gene lost 7 bases, with 20 bases spanning the gap.

This CDR3 reads CASSLRAQGQNTEAFF. The CDR3 bases are TGTGCCAGCAGCCTCAGGGCGCAGGGGCAGAACACTGAAGCTTTCTTT. The V and J genes are TRBV27 and TRBJ1-1, with D maybe TRBD1 (6 bases). Germline CDR1 MNHEY, CDR2 SMNVEV (reference sequence). CDR3 size: 16 residues. The V and J ends lost 6 bases and 1 base respectively, with 18 bases between them.

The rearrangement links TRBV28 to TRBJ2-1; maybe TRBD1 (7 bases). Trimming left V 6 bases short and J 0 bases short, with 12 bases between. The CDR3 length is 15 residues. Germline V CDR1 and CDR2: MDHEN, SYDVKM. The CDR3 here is CASSSGGSSYNEQFF. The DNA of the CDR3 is TGTGCCAGCAGCTCAGGGGGGAGCTCCTACAATGAGCAGTTCTTC. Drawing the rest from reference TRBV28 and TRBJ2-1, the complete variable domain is DVKVTQSSRYLVKRTGEKVFLECVQDMDHENMFWYRQDPGLGLRLIYFSYDVKMKEKGDIPEGYSVSREKKERFSLILESASTNQTSMYLCASSSGGSSYNEQFFGPGTRLTVL.

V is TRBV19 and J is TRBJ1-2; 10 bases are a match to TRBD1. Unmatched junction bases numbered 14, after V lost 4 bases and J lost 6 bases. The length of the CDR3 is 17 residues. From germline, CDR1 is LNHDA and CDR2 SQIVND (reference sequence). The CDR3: CASSTLTQTGTGDGYTF. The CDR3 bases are TGTGCCAGTAGTACCCTAACTCAAACCGGGACAGGGGATGGCTACACCTTC.

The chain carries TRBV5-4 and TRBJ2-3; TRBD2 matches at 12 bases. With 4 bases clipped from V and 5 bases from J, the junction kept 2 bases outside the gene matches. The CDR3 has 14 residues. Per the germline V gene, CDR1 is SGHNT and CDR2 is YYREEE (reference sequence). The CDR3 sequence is CASSLAGGRDTQYF. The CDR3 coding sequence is TGTGCCAGCAGCCTAGCGGGAGGGAGAGATACGCAGTATTTT.

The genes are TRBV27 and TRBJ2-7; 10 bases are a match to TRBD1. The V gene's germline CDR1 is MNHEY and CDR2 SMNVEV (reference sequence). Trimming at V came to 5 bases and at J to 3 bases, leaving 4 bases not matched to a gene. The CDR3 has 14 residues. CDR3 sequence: CASSPGTGVYEQYF. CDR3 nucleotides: TGTGCCAGCAGTCCCGGGACAGGGGTCTACGAGCAGTACTTC.

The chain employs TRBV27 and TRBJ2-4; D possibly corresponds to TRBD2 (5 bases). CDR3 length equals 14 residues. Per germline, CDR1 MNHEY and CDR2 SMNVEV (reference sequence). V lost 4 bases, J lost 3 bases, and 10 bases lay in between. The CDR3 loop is CASSSSRDKNIQYF. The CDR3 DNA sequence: TGTGCCAGCAGTTCCTCTCGGGACAAAAACATTCAGTACTTC.